This paragraph reports one TCR beta chain. Its specificity is not known. This sample is part of a study of T cell responses to AZD1222 COVID-19 vaccine. Study results and caveats: The breadth and depth of Spike-specific TCRs increased once two AZD1222 doses had been given. Repertoires in all cases were sampled only once the peak T cell response had passed. Close to half of all spike-specific TCRs reportedly target regions of the variants that are unmutated. Only six people who got AZD1222 tested seropositive at baseline.

The method was immunoSEQ multiplex PCR; TCRdb's version includes in-frame clones alone and lacks a portion of them. The table has some 150,000 clones, around 90% seen once; the top ten hold about 4.6%. CDR1 and CDR2 (germline): KGHSH, LQKENI. V lost 0 bases and J lost 4; bases outside the gene matches: 4. The CDR3 runs 16 residues. This sequence joins TRBV18 and TRBJ2-3; 10 bases are shared with TRBD2. The sequences come from peripheral blood, collected on day 0 of MenACWY control vaccination. The receptor was isolated from an adult in good health. The CDR3 here is CASSPPGLAQSDTQYF. The CDR3 DNA reads as TGTGCCAGCTCACCACCGGGACTAGCGCAATCAGATACGCAGTATTTT.